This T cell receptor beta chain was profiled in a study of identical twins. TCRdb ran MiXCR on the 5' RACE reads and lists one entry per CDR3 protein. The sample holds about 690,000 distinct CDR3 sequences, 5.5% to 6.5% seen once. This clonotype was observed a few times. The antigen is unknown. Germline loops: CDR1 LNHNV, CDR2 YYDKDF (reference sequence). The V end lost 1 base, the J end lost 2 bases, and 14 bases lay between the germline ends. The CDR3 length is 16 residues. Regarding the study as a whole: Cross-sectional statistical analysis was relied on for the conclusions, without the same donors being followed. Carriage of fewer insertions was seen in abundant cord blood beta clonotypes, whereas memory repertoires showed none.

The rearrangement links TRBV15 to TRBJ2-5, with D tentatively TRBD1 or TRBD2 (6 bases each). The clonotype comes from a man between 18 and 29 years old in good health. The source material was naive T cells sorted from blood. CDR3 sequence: CATSRAGEVLQETQYF. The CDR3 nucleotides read TGTGCCACCAGCAGAGCAGGGGAGGTTCTTCAAGAGACCCAGTACTTC.